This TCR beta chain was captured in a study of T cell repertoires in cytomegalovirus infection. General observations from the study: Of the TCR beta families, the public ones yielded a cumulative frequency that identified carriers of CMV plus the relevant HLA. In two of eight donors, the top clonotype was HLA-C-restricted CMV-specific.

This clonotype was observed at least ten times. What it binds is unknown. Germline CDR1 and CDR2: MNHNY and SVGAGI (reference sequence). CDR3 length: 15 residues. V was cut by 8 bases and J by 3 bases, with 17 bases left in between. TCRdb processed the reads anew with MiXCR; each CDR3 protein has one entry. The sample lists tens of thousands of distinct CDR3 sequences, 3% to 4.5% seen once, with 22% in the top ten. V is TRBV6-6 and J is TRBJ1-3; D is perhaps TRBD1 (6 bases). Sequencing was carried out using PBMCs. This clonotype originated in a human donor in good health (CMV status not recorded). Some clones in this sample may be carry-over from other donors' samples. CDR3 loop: CASREQGFLGNTIYF. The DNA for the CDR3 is TGTGCCAGCCGAGAACAGGGCTTCCTTGGAAACACCATATATTTT.